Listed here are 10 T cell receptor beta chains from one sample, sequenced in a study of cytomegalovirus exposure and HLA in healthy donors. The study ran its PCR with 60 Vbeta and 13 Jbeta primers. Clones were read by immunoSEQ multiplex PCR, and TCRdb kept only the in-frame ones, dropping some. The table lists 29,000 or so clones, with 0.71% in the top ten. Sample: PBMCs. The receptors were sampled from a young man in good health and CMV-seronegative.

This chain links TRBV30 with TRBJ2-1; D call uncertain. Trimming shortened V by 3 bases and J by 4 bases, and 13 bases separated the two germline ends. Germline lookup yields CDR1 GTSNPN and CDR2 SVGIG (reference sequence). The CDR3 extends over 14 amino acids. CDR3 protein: CAWRDKSPYNEQFF. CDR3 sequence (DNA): TGTGCCTGGAGAGACAAGAGTCCATACAATGAGCAGTTCTTC. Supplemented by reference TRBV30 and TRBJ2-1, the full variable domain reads SQTIHQWPATLVQPVGSPLSLECTVEGTSNPNLYWYRQAAGRGLQLLFYSVGIGQISSEVPQNLSASRPQDRQFILSSKKLLLSDSGFYLCAWRDKSPYNEQFFGPGTRLTVL.

CDR3 sequence: CASSIDRNKAGGVSDTQYF. The DNA for the CDR3 is TGTGCCAGTAGTATAGATCGGAATAAGGCGGGAGGAGTGTCAGATACGCAGTATTTT. This rearrangement joins TRBV19 to TRBJ2-3, with TRBD2 matching over 8 bases. The CDR3 totals 19 residues. After removal of 0 bases from V and 4 bases from J, the junction contained 15 bases not matched to a gene. CDR1 is LNHDA, CDR2 SQIVND, per germline (reference sequence).

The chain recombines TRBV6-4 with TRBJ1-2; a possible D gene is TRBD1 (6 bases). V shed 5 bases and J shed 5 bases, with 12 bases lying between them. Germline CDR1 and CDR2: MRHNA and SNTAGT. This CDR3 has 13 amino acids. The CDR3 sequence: CASSKDRGYGYTF. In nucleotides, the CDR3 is TGTGCCAGCAGTAAGGACAGAGGGTATGGCTACACCTTC.

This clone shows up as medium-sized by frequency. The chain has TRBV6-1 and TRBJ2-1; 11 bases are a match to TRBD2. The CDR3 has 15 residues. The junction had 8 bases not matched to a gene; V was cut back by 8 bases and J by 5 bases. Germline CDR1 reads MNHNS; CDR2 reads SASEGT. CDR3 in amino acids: CASEFTSGSHNEQFF. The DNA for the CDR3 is TGTGCCAGCGAATTTACTAGCGGGAGTCACAATGAGCAGTTCTTC.

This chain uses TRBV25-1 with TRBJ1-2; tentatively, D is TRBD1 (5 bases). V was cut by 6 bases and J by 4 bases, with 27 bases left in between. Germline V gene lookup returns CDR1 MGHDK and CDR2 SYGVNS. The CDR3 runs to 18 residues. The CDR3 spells CASSVNGGEGLYGYGYTF. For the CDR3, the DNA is TGTGCCAGCAGCGTGAATGGGGGGGAGGGGCTATATGGCTATGGCTACACCTTC.

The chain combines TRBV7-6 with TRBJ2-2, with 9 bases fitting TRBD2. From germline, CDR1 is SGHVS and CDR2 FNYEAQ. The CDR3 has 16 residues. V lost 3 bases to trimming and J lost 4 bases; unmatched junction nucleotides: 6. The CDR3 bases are TGTGCCAGCAGCTTCCCCGGGACTAGCCCCACCGGGGAGCTGTTTTTT. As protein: CASSFPGTSPTGELFF. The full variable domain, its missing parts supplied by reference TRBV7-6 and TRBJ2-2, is GAGVSQSPRYKVTKRGQDVALRCDPISGHVSLYWYRQALGQGPEFLTYFNYEAQQDKSGLPNDRFSAERPEGSISTLTIQRTEQRDSAMYRCASSFPGTSPTGELFFGEGSRLTVL.

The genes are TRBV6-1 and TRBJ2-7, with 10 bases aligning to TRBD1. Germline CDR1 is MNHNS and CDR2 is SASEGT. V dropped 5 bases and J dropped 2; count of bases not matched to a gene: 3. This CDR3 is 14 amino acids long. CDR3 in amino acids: CASSHGQGAYEQYF. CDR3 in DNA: TGTGCCAGCAGTCACGGACAGGGGGCCTACGAGCAGTACTTC.

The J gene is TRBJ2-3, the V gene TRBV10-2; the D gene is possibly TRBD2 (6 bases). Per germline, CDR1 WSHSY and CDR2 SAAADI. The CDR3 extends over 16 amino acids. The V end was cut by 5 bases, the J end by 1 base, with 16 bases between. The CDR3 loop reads CASSPSMGLGTDTQYF. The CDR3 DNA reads TGCGCCAGCAGTCCATCTATGGGACTGGGCACAGATACGCAGTATTTT.

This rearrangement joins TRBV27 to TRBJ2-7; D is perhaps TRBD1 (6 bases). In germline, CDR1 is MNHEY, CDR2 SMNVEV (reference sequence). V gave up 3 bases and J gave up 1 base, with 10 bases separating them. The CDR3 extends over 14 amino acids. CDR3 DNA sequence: TGTGCCAGCAGTTTTGCCAGGGGTTCCTACGAGCAGTACTTC. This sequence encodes CASSFARGSYEQYF.

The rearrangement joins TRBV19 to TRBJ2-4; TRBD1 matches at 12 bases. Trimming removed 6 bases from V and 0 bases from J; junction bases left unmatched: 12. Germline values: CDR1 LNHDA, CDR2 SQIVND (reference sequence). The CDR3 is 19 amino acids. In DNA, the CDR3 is TGTGCCAGTAGCCAGGGGGGACAGGGGGCCAAAATAGCCAAAAACATTCAGTACTTC. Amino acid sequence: CASSQGGQGAKIAKNIQYF.